Following are 13 T cell receptor beta chains from one sample sequenced in a study of blood T cell repertoires in COVID-19. TCRdb's copy holds only in-frame clones and misses some; the assay was immunoSEQ multiplex PCR. This sample has about 170,000 clones, with about 80% found just once. Sequencing was done on a sample of PBMCs or T cells enriched from blood (not recorded which). The receptors here all came from a man aged 50 to 59 who had recovered from COVID-19.

The chain recombines TRBV2 with TRBJ2-7; D not resolved. The CDR3 runs to 13 residues. Trimming left V 3 bases short and J 3 bases short, with 9 bases between. Germline CDR1 and CDR2: SNHLY and FYNNEI. The CDR3 is CASSETLGYEQYF. CDR3 DNA: TGTGCCAGCAGTGAGACACTTGGCTACGAGCAGTACTTC.

The table lists this clone with many counts. V and J are TRBV27 and TRBJ1-6, with 9 nucleotides matching TRBD1. Germline V gives CDR1 MNHEY, CDR2 SMNVEV (reference sequence). The CDR3 is 16 residues long. V was pared by 1 base and J by 7 bases, with 5 bases of the junction left unmatched. CDR3 bases: TGTGCCAGCAGTTTATTCCTGACAGGGGGAAATTCACCCCTCCACTTT. Amino acids: CASSLFLTGGNSPLHF.

This clone was seen once. V usage is TRBV7-3 and J usage is TRBJ2-5, with 8 bases matching TRBD1. Germline V gene data show CDR1 as SGHTA and CDR2 as FQGTGA. Trimming removed 5 bases from V and 4 bases from J; junction bases left unmatched: 6. This CDR3 has 14 amino acids. The CDR3 DNA reads TGTGCCAGCAGCCCCGGACAGGGCTCAGAGACCCAGTACTTC. Protein sequence: CASSPGQGSETQYF.

The chain's CDR3 is CASRPGSGANVLTF. The CDR3, as DNA: TGTGCCAGCAGACCAGGGTCTGGGGCCAACGTCCTGACTTTC. The J gene is TRBJ2-6, the V gene TRBV27; TRBD1 is a possible D gene (5 bases). Germline-derived CDR1 and CDR2 are MNHEY and SMNVEV (reference sequence). Trimming removed 6 bases from V and 1 base from J, with 7 bases in between. The CDR3 spans 14 residues.

This clone was observed many times. The chain is built from TRBV27 and TRBJ2-1; D may be TRBD2 (6 bases). The CDR3 sequence is 15 residues long. Trimming took 2 bases from V and 2 from J, leaving 10 bases between them. Germline V gene lookup returns CDR1 MNHEY and CDR2 SMNVEV (reference sequence). In DNA, the CDR3 is TGTGCCAGCAGTTTAAAAAGCGGGCCCTACAATGAGCAGTTCTTC. Translation: CASSLKSGPYNEQFF.

CDR3 region: CASSYTSTDTQYF. The CDR3 DNA reads TGTGCCAGCAGCTACACCTCAACAGATACGCAGTATTTT. The chain has TRBV5-6 and TRBJ2-3; the D is unclear. The V end lost 3 bases, the J end lost 3 bases, and 8 bases lay between the germline ends. Germline V gene lookup returns CDR1 SGHDT and CDR2 YYEEEE. The CDR3 has 13 amino acids.

The chain couples TRBV29-1 to TRBJ1-2, with D hard to call. Germline V gene sequence: CDR1 SQVTM, CDR2 ANQGSEA. This CDR3 comprises 14 residues. Trimming took 3 bases from V and 5 from J, leaving 16 bases between them. CDR3 sequence: CSVDGMGGGYGYTF. The CDR3 bases are TGCAGCGTTGACGGTATGGGCGGAGGATATGGCTACACCTTC.

The table lists this clone with many counts. The chain recombines TRBV7-9 with TRBJ1-4, with D possibly matching TRBD1 (5 bases). There are 11 residues in the CDR3. V shed 8 bases and J shed 8 bases, with 9 bases lying between them. CDR1 and CDR2 (germline): SEHNR, FQNEAQ (reference sequence). CDR3 in amino acids: CASDTGEKLFF. CDR3 DNA: TGTGCCAGCGACACAGGAGAAAAACTGTTTTTT.

Only a few counts were recorded for this clone. The chain links TRBV6-6 to TRBJ1-4, with 7 bases aligning to TRBD1. The CDR3 covers 15 residues. The V gene's germline CDR1 is MNHNY and CDR2 SVGAGI (reference sequence). V lost 5 bases, J lost 5 bases, and 8 bases stayed unmatched. CDR3 nucleotides: TGTGCCAGCAGTCGTCCGACAGGGCAGAATGAAAAACTGTTTTTT. Its protein is CASSRPTGQNEKLFF.

This clone has only a few counts. The chain is built from TRBV6-5 and TRBJ2-3; TRBD2 matches at 9 bases. The length of the CDR3 is 15 residues. Germline CDR1 MNHEY, CDR2 SVGAGI. Trimming at V came to 6 bases and at J to 2 bases, leaving 6 bases not matched to a gene. CDR3: CASRGRLADTDTQYF. CDR3 coding DNA: TGTGCCAGCAGGGGGAGACTAGCGGACACAGATACGCAGTATTTT.

This clone appeared a few times. The J gene is TRBJ1-1, the V gene TRBV2; tentative D call: TRBD1 (6 bases). The V gene's germline CDR1 is SNHLY and CDR2 FYNNEI. V lost 8 bases and J lost 4, with 17 bases in between. The CDR3 runs to 14 residues. CDR3 region: CASAKGVEVTEAFF. In DNA, the CDR3 is TGTGCCAGCGCTAAGGGGGTCGAGGTCACTGAAGCTTTCTTT.

This chain joins TRBV7-3 and TRBJ2-7; D call uncertain. V lost 1 base, J lost 0 bases, and 10 bases lay in between. CDR1 and CDR2 from the germline V gene are SGHTA and FQGTGA. The length of the CDR3 is 15 residues. CDR3 coding DNA: TGTGCCAGCAGCTTAAACGGTCACAGCTCCTACGAGCAGTACTTC. Protein sequence: CASSLNGHSSYEQYF.

The chain links TRBV5-1 to TRBJ1-2; 7 positions agree with TRBD1. Germline CDR1 SGHRS, CDR2 YFSETQ. This CDR3 is built from 15 residues. The trim removed 0 bases at V and 6 bases at J, leaving 8 bases unmatched. The CDR3 DNA follows: TGCGCCAGCAGCTTGGGACCGACAGGGACAAATGGCTACACCTTC. Encoded protein: CASSLGPTGTNGYTF.